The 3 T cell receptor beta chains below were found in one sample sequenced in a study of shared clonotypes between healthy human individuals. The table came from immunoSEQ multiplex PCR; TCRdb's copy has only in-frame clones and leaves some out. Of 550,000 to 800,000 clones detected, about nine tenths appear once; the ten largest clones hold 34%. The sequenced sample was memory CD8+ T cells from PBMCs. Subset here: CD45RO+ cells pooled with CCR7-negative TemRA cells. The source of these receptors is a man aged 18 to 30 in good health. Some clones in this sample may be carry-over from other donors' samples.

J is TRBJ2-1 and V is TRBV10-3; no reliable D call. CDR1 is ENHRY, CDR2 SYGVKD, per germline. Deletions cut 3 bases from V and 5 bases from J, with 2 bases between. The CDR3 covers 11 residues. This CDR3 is CAISDHNEQFF. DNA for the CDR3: TGTGCCATCAGTGACCACAATGAGCAGTTCTTC.

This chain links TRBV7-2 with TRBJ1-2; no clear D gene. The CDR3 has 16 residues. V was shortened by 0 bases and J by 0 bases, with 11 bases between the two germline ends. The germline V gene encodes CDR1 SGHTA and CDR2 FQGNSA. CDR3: CASSLAGQETNYGYTF. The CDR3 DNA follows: TGTGCCAGCAGCTTAGCGGGCCAGGAGACTAACTATGGCTACACCTTC. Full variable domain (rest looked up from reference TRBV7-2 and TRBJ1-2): GAGVSQSPSNKVTEKGKDVELRCDPISGHTALYWYRQSLGQGLEFLIYFQGNSAPDKSGLPSDRFSAERTGGSVSTLTIQRTQQEDSAVYLCASSLAGQETNYGYTFGSGTRLTVV.

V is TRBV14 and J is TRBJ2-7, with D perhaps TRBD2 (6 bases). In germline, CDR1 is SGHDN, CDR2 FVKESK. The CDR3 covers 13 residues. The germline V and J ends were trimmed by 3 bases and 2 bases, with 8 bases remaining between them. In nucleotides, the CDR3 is TGTGCCAGCAGCCACCGACTAGCCTACGAGCAGTACTTC. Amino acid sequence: CASSHRLAYEQYF.